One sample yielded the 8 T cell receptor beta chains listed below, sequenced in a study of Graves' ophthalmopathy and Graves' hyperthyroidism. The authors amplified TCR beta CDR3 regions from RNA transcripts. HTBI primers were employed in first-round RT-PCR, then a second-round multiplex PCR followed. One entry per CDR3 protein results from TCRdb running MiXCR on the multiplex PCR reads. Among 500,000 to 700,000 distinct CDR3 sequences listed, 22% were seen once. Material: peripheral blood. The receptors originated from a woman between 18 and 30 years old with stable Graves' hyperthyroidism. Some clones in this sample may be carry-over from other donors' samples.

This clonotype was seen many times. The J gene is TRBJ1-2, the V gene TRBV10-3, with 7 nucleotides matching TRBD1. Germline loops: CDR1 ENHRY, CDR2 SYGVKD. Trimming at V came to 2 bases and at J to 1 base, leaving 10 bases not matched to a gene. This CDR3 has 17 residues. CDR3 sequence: CAISEPQGTVVNYGYTF. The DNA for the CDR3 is TGTGCCATCAGTGAGCCGCAGGGGACAGTCGTTAACTATGGCTACACCTTC.

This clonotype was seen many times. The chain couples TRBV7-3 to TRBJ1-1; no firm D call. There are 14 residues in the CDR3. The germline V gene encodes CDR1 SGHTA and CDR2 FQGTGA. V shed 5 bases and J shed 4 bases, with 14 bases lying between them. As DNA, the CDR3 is TGTGCCAGCAGCCCGTATTATGGGAGCACTGAAGCTTTCTTT. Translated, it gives CASSPYYGSTEAFF.

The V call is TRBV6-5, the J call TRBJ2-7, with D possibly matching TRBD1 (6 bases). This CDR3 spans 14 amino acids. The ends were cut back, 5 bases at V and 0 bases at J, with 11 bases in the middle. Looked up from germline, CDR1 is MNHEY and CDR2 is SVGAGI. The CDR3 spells CASSNRVASYEQYF. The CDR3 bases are TGTGCCAGCAGTAACAGGGTGGCCTCCTACGAGCAGTACTTC.

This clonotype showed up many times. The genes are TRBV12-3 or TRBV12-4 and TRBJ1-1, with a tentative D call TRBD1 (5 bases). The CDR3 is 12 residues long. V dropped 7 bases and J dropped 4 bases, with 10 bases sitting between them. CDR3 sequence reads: CASKLGGTEAFF. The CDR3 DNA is TGTGCCAGCAAGTTGGGGGGCACTGAAGCTTTCTTT.

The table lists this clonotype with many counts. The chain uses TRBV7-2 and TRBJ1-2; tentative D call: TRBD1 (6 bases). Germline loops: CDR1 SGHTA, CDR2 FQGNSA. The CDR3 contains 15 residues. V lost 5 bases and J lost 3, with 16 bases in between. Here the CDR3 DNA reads TGTGCCAGCAGCCCACGGCAACGGACAGACTATGGCTACACCTTC. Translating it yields CASSPRQRTDYGYTF.

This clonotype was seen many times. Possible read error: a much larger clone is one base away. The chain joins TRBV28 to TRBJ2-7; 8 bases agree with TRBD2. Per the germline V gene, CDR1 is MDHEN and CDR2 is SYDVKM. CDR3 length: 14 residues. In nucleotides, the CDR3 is TGTGCCAGCAGTTTAACTAGCGGACTCTACGAGCGGTACTTC. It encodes CASSLTSGLYERYF.

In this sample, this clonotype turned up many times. The CDR3: CASRSNRDSSYGYTF. CDR3 bases: TGCGCCAGCAGGTCCAACCGGGACAGTTCCTATGGCTACACCTTC. This chain links TRBV5-1 with TRBJ1-2, with TRBD1 matching 7 bases. Looked up from germline, CDR1 is SGHRS and CDR2 is YFSETQ. V lost 5 bases to trimming and J lost 4 bases; unmatched junction nucleotides: 11. The CDR3 runs to 15 residues.

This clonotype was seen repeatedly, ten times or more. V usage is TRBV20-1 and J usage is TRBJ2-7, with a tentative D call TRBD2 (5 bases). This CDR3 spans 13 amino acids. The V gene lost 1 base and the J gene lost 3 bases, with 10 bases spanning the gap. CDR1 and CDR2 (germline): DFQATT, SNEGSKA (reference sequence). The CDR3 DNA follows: TGCAGTGCTAGAGGATTCCGGGACTACGAGCAGTACTTC. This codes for CSARGFRDYEQYF.